This entry lists 32 T cell receptor beta chains sequenced from one sample in a study of T cell responses to AZD1222 COVID-19 vaccine. Clones were read by immunoSEQ multiplex PCR, and TCRdb kept only the in-frame ones, dropping some. The sample consists of around 150,000 clones, roughly 92% of them appearing once. Sequenced material: peripheral blood, taken on day 0 of AZD1222 vaccination. These receptor sequences come from an adult in good health.

The rearrangement links TRBV7-9 to TRBJ1-3; 7 nucleotides agree with TRBD1. The CDR3 totals 14 residues. The trim removed 5 bases at V and 3 bases at J, leaving 4 bases unmatched. Germline CDR1 reads SEHNR; CDR2 reads FQNEAQ (reference sequence). The DNA for the CDR3 is TGTGCCAGCAGCACGACAGGGTTTGGAAACACCATATATTTT. Translation: CASSTTGFGNTIYF.

This chain connects TRBV24-1 to TRBJ2-7, with a weak D call TRBD1 (7 bases). The V gene lost 3 bases and the J gene lost 2 bases, with 13 bases spanning the gap. Germline CDR1 reads KGHDR; CDR2 reads SFDVKD. This CDR3 contains 15 residues. In DNA, the CDR3 is TGTGCCACCAGTGATCCCAGGGGGGTCCCCTACGAGCAGTACTTC. Translating gives CATSDPRGVPYEQYF.

Here the CDR3 reads CASSLAGLAGKETQYF. In nucleotides, the CDR3 is TGCGCCAGCAGCTTGGCGGGACTAGCGGGGAAAGAGACCCAGTACTTC. The chain combines TRBV5-1 with TRBJ2-5, with TRBD2 matching 13 bases. The CDR3 covers 16 residues. Germline CDR1 reads SGHRS; CDR2 reads YFSETQ. J was trimmed by 3 bases and V by 0 bases; bases with no gene match: 2.

The CDR3 nucleotides read TGTGCCAGCAACCCCCTTCCCGGGCAGGGAGAGACCCAGTACTTC. Encoded protein: CASNPLPGQGETQYF. The rearrangement uses TRBV2 and TRBJ2-5, with a tentative D call TRBD1 (5 bases). Germline CDR1 and CDR2: SNHLY and FYNNEI. V lost 7 bases and J lost 4, with 19 bases in between. The CDR3 covers 15 residues.

This clone was seen only once. The V and J genes are TRBV6-5 and TRBJ2-7, with 11 bases identical to TRBD1. CDR3 length: 15 amino acids. V was pared by 2 bases and J by 6 bases, with 6 bases of the junction left unmatched. Germline lookup yields CDR1 MNHEY and CDR2 SVGAGI. This chain's CDR3 is CASSYPGQGALEQYF. CDR3 DNA sequence: TGTGCCAGCAGTTACCCCGGACAGGGGGCTCTCGAGCAGTACTTC.

The V and J genes are TRBV6-2 or TRBV6-3 and TRBJ1-1; no definite D call. The V and J ends lost 0 bases and 3 bases respectively, with 5 bases between them. In germline, CDR1 is MNHEY, CDR2 SVGEGT. The CDR3 extends over 13 amino acids. The CDR3 loop is CASSYSGHTEAFF. CDR3 nucleotides: TGTGCCAGCAGTTACTCAGGGCACACTGAAGCTTTCTTT.

As concerns this clone: In the same sample, other DNA sequences code for this CDR3. The chain has TRBV18 and TRBJ1-1, with TRBD1 identical over 7 bases. Looked up from germline, CDR1 is KGHSH and CDR2 is LQKENI. There are 13 residues in the CDR3. Losses at the gene ends were 3 bases for V and 5 bases for J; bases not matched to a gene: 3. CDR3 amino acids: CASSPQGGTEAFF. DNA for the CDR3: TGTGCCAGCTCACCTCAGGGGGGAACTGAAGCTTTCTTT.

The rearrangement joins TRBV13 to TRBJ2-7, with no clear D. Germline loops: CDR1 PRHDT, CDR2 FYEKMQ (reference sequence). Trimming shortened V by 0 bases and J by 5 bases, and 8 bases separated the two germline ends. The CDR3 covers 13 residues. The CDR3, as DNA: TGTGCCAGCAGCTTAGGAGGGATCAACGAGCAGTACTTC. Protein sequence: CASSLGGINEQYF.

J is TRBJ2-1 and V is TRBV24-1; D is ambiguous. The CDR3 is made up of 12 amino acids. The germline CDR1 and CDR2 sequences are KGHDR and SFDVKD. The V end lost 7 bases, the J end lost 10 bases, and 13 bases lay between the germline ends. CDR3 amino acids: CATSGPPEEQFF. Here the CDR3 DNA reads TGTGCCACCAGCGGTCCGCCGGAGGAGCAGTTCTTC.

The genes are TRBV7-2 and TRBJ1-1; D ambiguous. This CDR3 comprises 13 residues. Germline values: CDR1 SGHTA, CDR2 FQGNSA. V was pared by 5 bases and J by 0 bases, with 7 bases between. CDR3 nucleotides: TGTGCCAGCAGCCTAAGGATGAACACTGAAGCTTTCTTT. Protein: CASSLRMNTEAFF. The full variable domain, rest sourced from reference TRBV7-2 and TRBJ1-1, is GAGVSQSPSNKVTEKGKDVELRCDPISGHTALYWYRQSLGQGLEFLIYFQGNSAPDKSGLPSDRFSAERTGGSVSTLTIQRTQQEDSAVYLCASSLRMNTEAFFGQGTRLTVV.

The V and J genes are TRBV13 and TRBJ1-6; TRBD1 matches at 7 bases. Germline loops: CDR1 PRHDT, CDR2 FYEKMQ (reference sequence). Losses at the gene ends were 5 bases for V and 4 bases for J; bases not matched to a gene: 2. The CDR3 spans 14 residues. CDR3 nucleotides: TGTGCCAGCAGCCAGGGACAGTATAATTCACCCCTCCACTTT. This sequence encodes CASSQGQYNSPLHF.

This clone was found once. V gene TRBV11-1 combines with J gene TRBJ1-2; D is ambiguous. The V end was cut by 5 bases, the J end by 0 bases, with 7 bases between. Germline V gives CDR1 SGHAT, CDR2 FQDESV (reference sequence). The CDR3 covers 13 residues. The CDR3 nucleotides are TGTGCCAGCAGCCCCGCGGCTAACTATGGCTACACCTTC. Translation: CASSPAANYGYTF.

The CDR3: CAISDLVGDTQYF. The CDR3, as DNA: TGTGCCATCAGTGATCTAGTGGGAGATACGCAGTATTTT. The genes are TRBV10-3 and TRBJ2-3; D gene uncertain. This CDR3 is 13 amino acids long. CDR1 is ENHRY and CDR2 is SYGVKD in the germline V gene. Between the trimmed V and J ends, which lost 3 bases and 5 bases, there was a span of 9 bases.

The V and J genes are TRBV11-2 and TRBJ1-4; no firm D call. Germline V gene data show CDR1 as SGHAT and CDR2 as FQNNGV. The CDR3 consists of 14 residues. Trimming took 2 bases from V and 5 from J, leaving 9 bases between them. This chain's CDR3 is CASSLRVVNEKLFF. Here the CDR3 DNA reads TGTGCCAGCAGCTTACGGGTCGTCAATGAAAAACTGTTTTTT. Complete variable domain (other parts from reference TRBV11-2 and TRBJ1-4): EAGVAQSPRYKIIEKRQSVAFWCNPISGHATLYWYQQILGQGPKLLIQFQNNGVVDDSQLPKDRFSAERLKGVDSTLKIQPAKLEDSAVYLCASSLRVVNEKLFFGSGTQLSVL.

This chain connects TRBV6-4 to TRBJ1-1, with D unclear. The CDR3 is 13 residues long. The germline V gene has CDR1 MRHNA and CDR2 SNTAGT. V lost 8 bases and J lost 0, with 10 bases in between. The CDR3 reads CASRRQLNTEAFF. CDR3 bases: TGTGCCAGCCGACGGCAATTGAACACTGAAGCTTTCTTT.

This chain links TRBV2 with TRBJ2-2; 8 bases line up with TRBD1. CDR3 length: 16 amino acids. Germline CDR1 is SNHLY and CDR2 is FYNNEI. The V gene end was trimmed by 10 bases and the J gene end by 0 bases; junction bases not matched to a gene: 10. The CDR3 nucleotides are TGTGCCATCCATGATGAACAGGGGGCGAACACCGGGGAGCTGTTTTTT. Encoded protein: CAIHDEQGANTGELFF.

The chain couples TRBV19 to TRBJ1-1, with TRBD1 identical over 7 bases. Germline loops: CDR1 LNHDA, CDR2 SQIVND (reference sequence). Trimming took 5 bases from V and 1 from J; bases not matched to a gene: 4. The CDR3 has 14 amino acids. This CDR3 is CASSWDRQNTEAFF. As DNA, the CDR3 is TGTGCCAGTAGTTGGGACAGACAGAACACTGAAGCTTTCTTT.

The chain recombines TRBV5-1 with TRBJ1-4; D call uncertain. Germline-derived CDR1 and CDR2 are SGHRS and YFSETQ. This CDR3 contains 13 residues. The V and J ends lost 3 bases and 8 bases respectively, with 11 bases between them. CDR3 bases: TGCGCCAGCAGCTCGAGGGAAAACGAAAAACTGTTTTTT. As protein: CASSSRENEKLFF.

This chain joins TRBV10-2 and TRBJ1-5; tentatively, D is TRBD1 (5 bases). Germline V gene data show CDR1 as WSHSY and CDR2 as SAAADI. V lost 6 bases and J lost 2, with 14 bases in between. The CDR3 has 15 amino acids. CDR3 in DNA: TGCGCCAGCAGGAGGGGAGTCCGGGGCAATCAGCCCCAGCATTTT. It encodes CASRRGVRGNQPQHF.

In its sample, this clone was seen a few times. The V call is TRBV18, the J call TRBJ1-5; D unresolved. Germline CDR1 and CDR2: KGHSH and LQKENI. Trimming removed 2 bases from V and 4 bases from J, with 6 bases in between. This CDR3 spans 13 amino acids. CDR3 DNA: TGTGCCAGCTCACCATCTACGAATCAGCCCCAGCATTTT. It translates to CASSPSTNQPQHF.

The chain combines TRBV20-1 with TRBJ1-2; weak D call: TRBD1 (5 bases). Deletions cut 3 bases from V and 12 bases from J, with 17 bases between. Germline V gene lookup returns CDR1 DFQATT and CDR2 SNEGSKA (reference sequence). There are 12 residues in the CDR3. The CDR3 DNA reads as TGCAGTGCTAGTACACACCGGGACGGTCACACCTTC. This translates into CSASTHRDGHTF.

V and J are TRBV11-3 and TRBJ2-3; 7 bases are a match to TRBD2. CDR1 and CDR2 (germline): SGHNT, YENEEA. This CDR3 is 15 amino acids long. With 3 bases clipped from V and 6 bases from J, the junction kept 9 bases outside the gene matches. CDR3 nucleotides: TGTGCCAGCAGCTTTAGCGGGCCTTCGGGGGATACGCAGTATTTT. Translation: CASSFSGPSGDTQYF.

Here the CDR3 DNA reads TGTGCCAGCAGTGCGGACAGAGCAACTAATGAAAAACTGTTTTTT. This sequence encodes CASSADRATNEKLFF. The chain recombines TRBV28 with TRBJ1-4; maybe TRBD1 (6 bases). The V end was cut by 5 bases, the J end by 0 bases, with 10 bases between. Germline CDR1 is MDHEN and CDR2 is SYDVKM. The CDR3 is made up of 15 amino acids.

This chain joins TRBV7-2 and TRBJ2-3; possibly TRBD1 or TRBD2 for D (5 bases each). The germline V and J ends were trimmed by 0 bases and 2 bases, with 12 bases remaining between them. This CDR3 region has 16 residues. The V gene's germline CDR1 is SGHTA and CDR2 FQGNSA. This CDR3 is CASSLALLGATDTQYF. The CDR3 region has the DNA TGTGCCAGCAGCTTAGCGCTACTAGGGGCCACAGATACGCAGTATTTT.

The chain joins TRBV5-1 to TRBJ2-1; 13 bases align to TRBD2. With 4 bases clipped from V and 4 bases from J, the junction kept 5 bases outside the gene matches. CDR3 length: 16 residues. Germline lookup yields CDR1 SGHRS and CDR2 YFSETQ. The CDR3 DNA is TGCGCCAGCAGCCCGGGACTAGCGGGGCCGTACAATGAGCAGTTCTTC. It codes for CASSPGLAGPYNEQFF. Combining the CDR3 with reference TRBV5-1 and TRBJ2-1 gives the whole variable domain KAGVTQTPRYLIKTRGQQVTLSCSPISGHRSVSWYQQTPGQGLQFLFEYFSETQRNKGNFPGRFSGRQFSNSRSEMNVSTLELGDSALYLCASSPGLAGPYNEQFFGPGTRLTVL.

The chain uses TRBV29-1 and TRBJ2-2, with TRBD2 identical over 12 bases. This CDR3 spans 17 amino acids. Losses at the gene ends were 5 bases for V and 4 bases for J; bases not matched to a gene: 11. Germline CDR1 SQVTM, CDR2 ANQGSEA. This CDR3 reads CSVSPDGLAGRTGELFF. Written as DNA, the CDR3 is TGCAGCGTTTCACCTGACGGACTAGCGGGACGCACCGGGGAGCTGTTTTTT.

The J gene is TRBJ2-7, the V gene TRBV24-1, with TRBD2 matching over 8 bases. The CDR3 sequence is 14 residues long. CDR1 KGHDR and CDR2 SFDVKD come from the germline V gene. The V and J ends lost 3 bases and 4 bases, in that order; junction bases with no gene match: 4. Here the CDR3 reads CATSDAGGAYEQYF. CDR3 nucleotides: TGTGCCACCAGTGATGCGGGGGGCGCGTACGAGCAGTACTTC.

V is TRBV7-9 and J is TRBJ1-2; no clear D. V was trimmed by 10 bases and J by 6 bases, leaving 12 bases between them. CDR3 length: 11 residues. Germline CDR1 SEHNR, CDR2 FQNEAQ (reference sequence). The DNA of the CDR3 is TGTGCCACCTCAAAGGAGAATGGCTACACCTTC. This gives the protein CATSKENGYTF. Based on the CDR3 plus reference TRBV7-9 and TRBJ1-2, the full variable domain is DTGVSQNPRHKITKRGQNVTFRCDPISEHNRLYWYRQTLGQGPEFLTYFQNEAQLEKSRLLSDRFSAERPKGSFSTLEIQRTEQGDSAMYLCATSKENGYTFGSGTRLTVV.

The chain employs TRBV25-1 and TRBJ2-1, with 9 positions matching TRBD2. The CDR3 totals 17 residues. V was clipped by 3 bases and J by 3 bases; unmatched bases: 9. Germline CDR1 is MGHDK and CDR2 is SYGVNS. CDR3 bases: TGTGCCAGCAGTGACACCTTACGACTAGCGGTCTACAATGAGCAGTTCTTC. Translation: CASSDTLRLAVYNEQFF.

The V and J genes are TRBV4-1 and TRBJ2-7, with D possibly called TRBD1 or TRBD2 (6 bases each). From germline, CDR1 is MGHRA and CDR2 YSYEKL. The CDR3 length is 16 residues. The V and J ends lost 0 bases and 7 bases respectively, with 19 bases between them. DNA of the CDR3: TGCGCCAGCAGCCAAGAGCCGGGGGCCCAAGCTGGGGAGCAGTACTTC. Translated: CASSQEPGAQAGEQYF.

This chain uses TRBV28 with TRBJ2-7; perhaps TRBD1 as D (6 bases). CDR3 length: 13 residues. Between the trimmed V and J ends, which lost 6 bases and 2 bases, there was a span of 11 bases. From germline, CDR1 is MDHEN and CDR2 SYDVKM. The DNA for the CDR3 is TGTGCCAGCAGACCCGGACAGACCTACGAGCAGTACTTC. This gives the protein CASRPGQTYEQYF.

CDR3 in amino acids: CATSRDRVGYTF. The CDR3 DNA is TGTGCCACCTCGAGGGACAGGGTAGGCTACACCTTC. The chain couples TRBV7-9 to TRBJ1-2; 9 bases map to TRBD1. V lost 10 bases to trimming and J lost 8 bases; unmatched junction nucleotides: 8. Germline lookup yields CDR1 SEHNR and CDR2 FQNEAQ (reference sequence). The CDR3 extends over 12 amino acids. Full variable domain (missing parts from reference TRBV7-9 and TRBJ1-2): DTGVSQNPRHKITKRGQNVTFRCDPISEHNRLYWYRQTLGQGPEFLTYFQNEAQLEKSRLLSDRFSAERPKGSFSTLEIQRTEQGDSAMYLCATSRDRVGYTFGSGTRLTVV.